These 28 T cell receptor beta chains share one sample of origin, sequenced in a study of blood T cell repertoires in COVID-19. Data came from immunoSEQ multiplex PCR; TCRdb stores just in-frame clones and leaves some out. This sample yields some 110,000 clones, of which roughly 80% are seen a single time; around 15% belongs to the top ten. Sequenced input: peripheral blood. Receptors originate from a woman aged 55-75 years with acute or convalescent COVID-19.

The J gene is TRBJ2-5, the V gene TRBV5-1; 11 bases are a match to TRBD2. This CDR3 region has 16 residues. Trimming removed 0 bases from V and 2 bases from J; junction bases left unmatched: 3. From germline, CDR1 is SGHRS and CDR2 YFSETQ. CDR3 amino acids: CASSLDSGGVQETQYF. The CDR3 DNA sequence: TGCGCCAGCAGCTTGGATAGCGGGGGGGTTCAAGAGACCCAGTACTTC. The full variable domain, rest sourced from reference TRBV5-1 and TRBJ2-5, is KAGVTQTPRYLIKTRGQQVTLSCSPISGHRSVSWYQQTPGQGLQFLFEYFSETQRNKGNFPGRFSGRQFSNSRSEMNVSTLELGDSALYLCASSLDSGGVQETQYFGPGTRLLVL.

The rearrangement links TRBV5-1 to TRBJ2-5, with 10 bases matching TRBD2. Looked up from germline, CDR1 is SGHRS and CDR2 is YFSETQ. The CDR3 loop spans 17 amino acids. The trim removed 4 bases at V and 5 bases at J, leaving 14 bases unmatched. The DNA for the CDR3 is TGCGCCAGCAGCCCACTCGGGGCTAGCGGGAGAGATGAGACCCAGTACTTC. This sequence encodes CASSPLGASGRDETQYF.

V usage is TRBV5-6 and J usage is TRBJ1-2; 9 bases are shared with TRBD1. The junction had 4 bases not matched to a gene; V was cut back by 3 bases and J by 4 bases. The CDR3 has 14 residues. Germline V gene sequence: CDR1 SGHDT, CDR2 YYEEEE. The CDR3 sequence is CASSSQQGAYGYTF. The DNA for the CDR3 is TGTGCCAGCAGCTCCCAACAGGGGGCCTATGGCTACACCTTC.

This clone was seen more than once but under ten times. This chain links TRBV28 with TRBJ2-7; D might be TRBD2 (6 bases). CDR3 length: 15 residues. Looked up from germline, CDR1 is MDHEN and CDR2 is SYDVKM. With 5 bases removed from V and 5 bases from J, the gap between germline ends came to 19 bases. The CDR3 bases are TGTGCCAGCAGTCCTTGGACTAACAGATACCACGAGCAGTACTTC. Its protein is CASSPWTNRYHEQYF.

The chain joins TRBV19 to TRBJ1-2; D might be TRBD1 (5 bases). With 3 bases removed from V and 4 bases from J, the gap between germline ends came to 21 bases. The CDR3 is 17 residues long. Germline CDR1 and CDR2: LNHDA and SQIVND (reference sequence). The CDR3 sequence: CASSMQGSTPIGYGYTF. The CDR3 coding sequence is TGTGCCAGTAGTATGCAGGGTAGCACTCCGATCGGCTATGGCTACACCTTC. Together with reference TRBV19 and TRBJ1-2, the CDR3 gives the full variable domain: DGGITQSPKYLFRKEGQNVTLSCEQNLNHDAMYWYRQDPGQGLRLIYYSQIVNDFQKGDIAEGYSVSREKKESFPLTVTSAQKNPTAFYLCASSMQGSTPIGYGYTFGSGTRLTVV.

The V gene is TRBV28, the J gene TRBJ2-7, with a weak D call TRBD1 (6 bases). The germline V gene encodes CDR1 MDHEN and CDR2 SYDVKM. V lost 2 bases and J 6 bases, leaving 20 bases between the germline ends. This CDR3 has 16 amino acids. The CDR3 sequence is CASSLHRDIFRREQYF. In DNA form, the CDR3 reads TGTGCCAGCAGTTTACATCGGGACATTTTTAGGCGCGAGCAGTACTTC.

The chain uses TRBV7-2 and TRBJ1-4; D might be TRBD1 (5 bases). The germline CDR1 and CDR2 sequences are SGHTA and FQGNSA. There are 16 residues in the CDR3. The ends were cut back, 5 bases at V and 8 bases at J, with 21 bases in the middle. CDR3: CASSTPLGGGSEKLFF. The CDR3 DNA sequence: TGTGCCAGCAGCACACCCCTCGGGGGGGGAAGCGAAAAACTGTTTTTT.

V and J are TRBV9 and TRBJ1-2; TRBD1 agrees at 7 bases. V shed 3 bases and J 5 bases; nucleotides not matched to a gene: 16. Germline V lookup: CDR1 SGDLS, CDR2 YYNGEE. This CDR3 has 17 amino acids. CDR3 coding DNA: TGTGCCAGCAGCGAAAATGGAGGTGAAGGGGGCGCATATGGCTACACCTTC. Translated: CASSENGGEGGAYGYTF.

This rearrangement joins TRBV5-4 to TRBJ1-2, with a possible D match to TRBD1 (6 bases). V was clipped by 0 bases and J by 5 bases, with 8 bases between them. The CDR3 has 13 amino acids. The germline V gene encodes CDR1 SGHNT and CDR2 YYREEE (reference sequence). CDR3 loop: CASSLEGEYGYTF. The CDR3 nucleotides read TGTGCCAGCAGCTTGGAGGGGGAGTATGGCTACACCTTC.

This clone occurred a few times. The DNA of the CDR3 is TGTGCCAGCAGCCTGACTAGCGGGGAGACCCAGTACTTC. The encoded protein is CASSLTSGETQYF. The V gene is TRBV6-2 or TRBV6-3, the J gene TRBJ2-5, with TRBD2 identical over 10 bases. The CDR3 length is 13 residues. Germline lookup yields CDR1 MNHEY and CDR2 SVGEGT. V was clipped by 6 bases and J by 5 bases; unmatched bases: 3.

This chain joins TRBV20-1 and TRBJ1-1, with TRBD1 matching over 8 bases. The CDR3 length is 11 residues. Germline trimming cut 6 bases from V and 10 bases from J; bases unmatched to any gene: 7. Germline CDR1 reads DFQATT; CDR2 reads SNEGSKA (reference sequence). CDR3 protein: CSAGWTGRAFF. The CDR3, as DNA: TGCAGTGCGGGGTGGACAGGGCGAGCTTTCTTT.

The V and J genes are TRBV10-3 and TRBJ1-2, with D possibly matching TRBD1 (5 bases). The germline V gene has CDR1 ENHRY and CDR2 SYGVKD. V lost 7 bases and J lost 8, with 23 bases in between. The CDR3 runs 15 residues. In DNA, the CDR3 is TGTGCCATCACCCAAAATCTTGGGGGAGGTGACGGCTACACCTTC. Its translation: CAITQNLGGGDGYTF.

The rearrangement links TRBV18 to TRBJ2-7; D unclear. The CDR3 is 13 amino acids. CDR1 and CDR2 (germline): KGHSH, LQKENI. Trimming removed 3 bases from V and 3 bases from J, with 9 bases in between. DNA of the CDR3: TGTGCCAGCTCACCGGTCGCCGGCTACGAGCAGTACTTC. It encodes CASSPVAGYEQYF.

J is TRBJ2-5 and V is TRBV7-2; 8 bases are shared with TRBD1. The V and J ends lost 4 bases and 5 bases, in that order; junction bases with no gene match: 6. The CDR3 length is 14 residues. From germline, CDR1 is SGHTA and CDR2 FQGNSA. CDR3 in amino acids: CASSWDRTSETQYF. The CDR3 bases are TGTGCCAGCAGCTGGGACAGGACAAGCGAGACCCAGTACTTC.

This chain links TRBV6-5 with TRBJ1-2, with 11 bases matching TRBD1. CDR3 length: 15 amino acids. CDR1 is MNHEY, CDR2 SVGAGI, per germline. Losses at the gene ends were 7 bases for V and 5 bases for J; bases not matched to a gene: 9. CDR3: CASNERTGGVYGYTF. CDR3 nucleotides: TGTGCCAGCAACGAACGGACAGGGGGCGTTTATGGCTACACCTTC.

The chain joins TRBV9 to TRBJ1-2; D unresolved. This CDR3 contains 14 residues. Trimming stripped 3 bases from V and 0 bases from J, with 9 bases between. Germline V gives CDR1 SGDLS, CDR2 YYNGEE. In nucleotides, the CDR3 is TGTGCCAGCAGCGCAGTCAGTACTAACTATGGCTACACCTTC. Encoded protein: CASSAVSTNYGYTF.

About this clone: The sample holds other DNA sequences that translate to the same CDR3. The rearrangement links TRBV7-3 to TRBJ2-2; no clear D gene. The V gene's germline CDR1 is SGHTA and CDR2 FQGTGA. CDR3 length: 12 amino acids. Trimming removed 4 bases from V and 2 bases from J, with 2 bases in between. The CDR3 DNA sequence: TGTGCCAGCAGCTCTAACACCGGGGAGCTGTTTTTT. The encoded protein is CASSSNTGELFF.

The chain couples TRBV6-2 or TRBV6-3 to TRBJ2-5, with D tentatively TRBD1 (6 bases). CDR1 is MNHEY and CDR2 is SVGEGT in the germline V gene. The germline V and J ends were trimmed by 6 bases and 4 bases, with 12 bases remaining between them. The CDR3 length is 13 residues. The CDR3 DNA reads as TGTGCCAGCAGCCCAGGGGTTGGAGAGACCCAGTACTTC. Translation gives CASSPGVGETQYF.

The rearrangement uses TRBV5-5 and TRBJ1-6; 7 nucleotides align to TRBD1. Trimming cost V 2 bases and J 6 bases; bases outside gene matches: 8. The CDR3 runs 16 residues. Per germline, CDR1 SGHKS and CDR2 YYEKEE (reference sequence). Written as DNA, the CDR3 is TGTGCCAGCAGCTTCACAGGACAGGCCGTTAATTCACCCCTCCACTTT. This translates into CASSFTGQAVNSPLHF.

The chain recombines TRBV5-4 with TRBJ2-7, with D possibly being TRBD1 (5 bases). The germline V and J ends were trimmed by 1 base and 0 bases, with 14 bases remaining between them. In germline, CDR1 is SGHNT, CDR2 YYREEE (reference sequence). CDR3 size: 16 residues. The CDR3 DNA reads TGTGCCAGCAGCTTGAGCAGGGTCAGAAGCTCCTACGAGCAGTACTTC. Translated: CASSLSRVRSSYEQYF.

The J gene is TRBJ1-6, the V gene TRBV28, with D possibly matching TRBD1 (5 bases). The germline V gene encodes CDR1 MDHEN and CDR2 SYDVKM. The V and J ends lost 6 bases and 8 bases respectively, with 8 bases between them. CDR3 length: 12 amino acids. The CDR3 bases are TGTGCCAGCAGCCCCAGGGATTCACCCCTCCACTTT. Translating gives CASSPRDSPLHF.

The chain joins TRBV30 to TRBJ2-3; D gene ambiguous. V was trimmed by 3 bases and J by 0 bases, leaving 7 bases between them. CDR1 GTSNPN and CDR2 SVGIG come from the germline V gene (reference sequence). The CDR3 is made up of 13 amino acids. CDR3 coding DNA: TGTGCCTGGAGCCCCGGGAGCACAGATACGCAGTATTTT. It translates to CAWSPGSTDTQYF.

This chain connects TRBV20-1 to TRBJ2-7, with D unresolved. This CDR3 has 14 amino acids. Per the germline V gene, CDR1 is DFQATT and CDR2 is SNEGSKA (reference sequence). The ends were cut back, 3 bases at V and 3 bases at J, with 15 bases in the middle. The CDR3 region has the DNA TGCAGTGCTAGTGATAGCCGCTCGCTCTACGAGCAGTACTTC. It codes for CSASDSRSLYEQYF.

This chain links TRBV5-4 with TRBJ2-2, with 8 bases aligning to TRBD1. The CDR3 is 17 amino acids. With 0 bases clipped from V and 6 bases from J, the junction kept 10 bases outside the gene matches. Germline loops: CDR1 SGHNT, CDR2 YYREEE (reference sequence). CDR3 loop: CASSLDAGQGSAGELFF. The DNA for the CDR3 is TGTGCCAGCAGCTTGGACGCTGGACAGGGTTCAGCCGGGGAGCTGTTTTTT.

Only one count was recorded for this clone. CDR3 sequence: CASSFGTGGSNEQFF. CDR3 nucleotide sequence: TGCGCCAGCAGCTTTGGGACAGGGGGTTCCAATGAGCAGTTCTTC. The chain recombines TRBV5-1 with TRBJ2-1, with TRBD1 matching 11 bases. Germline V gene sequence: CDR1 SGHRS, CDR2 YFSETQ. The CDR3 covers 15 residues. The junction had 4 bases not matched to a gene; V was cut back by 2 bases and J by 6 bases.

The chain employs TRBV7-2 and TRBJ2-3, with a possible D match to TRBD1 (6 bases). CDR3 length: 16 residues. V was shortened by 4 bases and J by 2 bases, with 16 bases between the two germline ends. From germline, CDR1 is SGHTA and CDR2 FQGNSA. This CDR3 is CASSSRRGGDTDTQYF. The CDR3 nucleotides read TGTGCCAGCAGCTCTAGACGTGGGGGCGACACAGATACGCAGTATTTT.

The chain links TRBV5-1 to TRBJ2-1; TRBD2 matches at 10 bases. CDR1 and CDR2 from the germline V gene are SGHRS and YFSETQ. The CDR3 consists of 16 residues. The trim removed 4 bases at V and 6 bases at J, leaving 10 bases unmatched. The CDR3 loop is CASSGIPGLAFNEQFF. The CDR3 coding sequence is TGCGCCAGCAGCGGAATTCCGGGACTAGCGTTCAATGAGCAGTTCTTC.

This chain connects TRBV5-1 to TRBJ2-1, with D unclear. The CDR3 runs to 15 residues. The V gene's germline CDR1 is SGHRS and CDR2 YFSETQ. The V end lost 0 bases, the J end lost 0 bases, and 7 bases lay between the germline ends. The DNA for the CDR3 is TGCGCCAGCAGCTTGGGTTCTTACTCCTACAATGAGCAGTTCTTC. Its translation is CASSLGSYSYNEQFF. Based on the CDR3 plus reference TRBV5-1 and TRBJ2-1, the full variable domain is KAGVTQTPRYLIKTRGQQVTLSCSPISGHRSVSWYQQTPGQGLQFLFEYFSETQRNKGNFPGRFSGRQFSNSRSEMNVSTLELGDSALYLCASSLGSYSYNEQFFGPGTRLTVL.